Following are 6 T cell receptor beta chains from one sample sequenced in a study of a mutant IDH1 vaccine in newly diagnosed glioma. As to time point: week 5, during vaccination. Vaccinated patients received 300 ug of mutant IDH1 20-mer peptide per dose, with topical imiquimod. Using immunoSEQ multiplex PCR, the repertoire was profiled, and TCRdb retains in-frame clones only, with some absent. This table has about 51,000 clones, 78% appearing once. No antigen has been identified for these receptors. This specimen was PBMCs, taken from a glioma patient whose treatment included an IDH1 peptide vaccine. The receptors here all came from a woman between 40 and 55 years old with glioma.

The chain combines TRBV2 with TRBJ2-7; 9 bases line up with TRBD1. This CDR3 has 13 residues. The V gene's germline CDR1 is SNHLY and CDR2 FYNNEI. The V segment lost 8 bases and the J segment 3 bases; nucleotides outside the gene matches: 5. CDR3 amino acids: CASWGGQGYEQYF. The CDR3 DNA is TGTGCCAGCTGGGGGGGACAGGGCTACGAGCAGTACTTC.

J is TRBJ2-3 and V is TRBV18, with TRBD2 identical over 14 bases. This CDR3 is built from 17 residues. Trimming removed 0 bases from V and 6 bases from J; junction bases left unmatched: 5. Looked up from germline, CDR1 is KGHSH and CDR2 is LQKENI. DNA of the CDR3: TGTGCCAGCTCACCACCGACTAGCGGGGGGGCCTCTGATACGCAGTATTTT. This translates into CASSPPTSGGASDTQYF. Looking up the rest from reference TRBV18 and TRBJ2-3 gives the full variable domain: NAGVMQNPRHLVRRRGQEARLRCSPMKGHSHVYWYRQLPEEGLKFMVYLQKENIIDESGMPKERFSAEFPKEGPSILRIQQVVRGDSAAYFCASSPPTSGGASDTQYFGPGTRLTVL.

This chain joins TRBV15 and TRBJ2-1; D tentatively reads TRBD1 or TRBD2 (5 bases each). The CDR3 runs to 13 residues. Per germline, CDR1 LNHNV and CDR2 YYDKDF (reference sequence). Trimming took off 5 bases at V and 7 bases at J, with 12 bases between the two ends. CDR3 in amino acids: CATSRRGANEQFF. The CDR3 DNA is TGTGCCACCAGCCGTCGAGGGGCTAATGAGCAGTTCTTC.

The chain joins TRBV5-5 to TRBJ2-7; D is perhaps TRBD1 (6 bases). Germline values: CDR1 SGHKS, CDR2 YYEKEE (reference sequence). Trimming left V 4 bases short and J 3 bases short, with 14 bases between. There are 14 residues in the CDR3. The CDR3 DNA is TGTGCCAGCAGCGAGCTCTCAGGGGTCTACGAGCAGTACTTC. It specifies CASSELSGVYEQYF.

CDR3 sequence (DNA): TGTGCCAGCAGCTTAACAGCTGACTATGGCTACACCTTC. The encoded protein is CASSLTADYGYTF. The chain uses TRBV7-2 and TRBJ1-2; D gene ambiguous. The ends were cut back, 2 bases at V and 3 bases at J, with 7 bases in the middle. CDR1 and CDR2 (germline): SGHTA, FQGNSA. This CDR3 region has 13 residues.

The rearrangement uses TRBV27 and TRBJ1-5; 8 nucleotides line up with TRBD1. Germline trimming cut 2 bases from V and 3 bases from J; bases unmatched to any gene: 3. CDR3 length: 15 residues. Germline CDR1 and CDR2: MNHEY and SMNVEV (reference sequence). The chain's CDR3 is CASSLGQGPNQPQHF. The CDR3 region has the DNA TGTGCCAGCAGTTTAGGACAGGGTCCCAATCAGCCCCAGCATTTT.